Below, 24 T cell receptor beta chains from the same sample are listed, as sequenced in a study of blood T cell repertoires in COVID-19. Profiling relied on immunoSEQ multiplex PCR, and the TCRdb table lists in-frame clones only, not all of them. This table holds about 21,000 clones, roughly four fifths found once. Sequenced: peripheral blood. The receptors originated from a human donor in a cohort sampled during active COVID-19.

This clone was recorded only once. The V call is TRBV9, the J call TRBJ1-3; 7 positions agree with TRBD1. With V trimmed by 0 bases and J by 0 bases, 3 bases remained unmatched. The CDR3 contains 16 residues. CDR1 is SGDLS, CDR2 YYNGEE, per germline. CDR3 bases: TGTGCCAGCAGCGTAGGGGGACAGAGCTCTGGAAACACCATATATTTT. Encoded protein: CASSVGGQSSGNTIYF.

This clone was observed a few times. The rearrangement joins TRBV24-1 to TRBJ2-5, with D tentatively TRBD2 (6 bases). CDR3 length: 16 residues. Germline assignment: CDR1 KGHDR and CDR2 SFDVKD. V was pared by 3 bases and J by 0 bases, with 13 bases between. The CDR3 DNA reads as TGTGCCACCAGTGATCCGCGGGGTCCATACCAAGAGACCCAGTACTTC. It yields the protein CATSDPRGPYQETQYF.

This chain links TRBV29-1 with TRBJ2-5; D is ambiguous. Deletions cut 4 bases from V and 1 base from J, with 10 bases between. The CDR3 consists of 13 residues. Germline CDR1 is SQVTM and CDR2 is ANQGSEA. The CDR3 spells CSVGGSIQETQYF. CDR3 nucleotides: TGCAGCGTTGGAGGTAGCATCCAAGAGACCCAGTACTTC. Using reference TRBV29-1 and TRBJ2-5 for the parts outside the CDR3, the full variable domain is SAVISQKPSRDICQRGTSLTIQCQVDSQVTMMFWYRQQPGQSLTLIATANQGSEATYESGFVIDKFPISRPNLTFSTLTVSNMSPEDSSIYLCSVGGSIQETQYFGPGTRLLVL.

This clone showed up just a few times. This CDR3 reads CASSGTADGPNPQHF. CDR3 nucleotides: TGCGCCAGCAGTGGGACAGCGGACGGTCCTAACCCCCAGCATTTT. This chain joins TRBV10-1 and TRBJ1-5, with D possibly matching TRBD1 (6 bases). This CDR3 region has 15 residues. The germline V and J ends were trimmed by 4 bases and 10 bases, with 20 bases remaining between them. Germline assignment: CDR1 WNHNN and CDR2 SYGVQD (reference sequence).

CDR3 region: CASRRQGAPNTEAFF. CDR3 sequence (DNA): TGTGCCAGCAGACGACAGGGGGCCCCGAACACTGAAGCTTTCTTT. The V call is TRBV11-2, the J call TRBJ1-1; 10 bases are shared with TRBD1. The CDR3 has 15 amino acids. V lost 6 bases, J lost 1 base, and 5 bases stayed unmatched. CDR1 is SGHAT and CDR2 is FQNNGV in the germline V gene.

The chain is built from TRBV11-3 and TRBJ1-1; 12 nucleotides match TRBD1. Trimming at V came to 4 bases and at J to 2 bases, leaving 8 bases not matched to a gene. The CDR3 is made up of 17 amino acids. Per germline, CDR1 SGHNT and CDR2 YENEEA. CDR3 DNA: TGTGCCAGCAGCTCCTCCGGGACAGGGGGCAGAAACACTGAAGCTTTCTTT. Protein product: CASSSSGTGGRNTEAFF.

This chain links TRBV27 with TRBJ2-3; 7 bases match TRBD2. This CDR3 has 15 residues. V lost 6 bases and J lost 2; bases outside the gene matches: 8. The germline V gene encodes CDR1 MNHEY and CDR2 SMNVEV (reference sequence). CDR3 amino acids: CASSALGGTTDTQYF. DNA of the CDR3: TGTGCCAGCAGCGCTCTCGGGGGGACCACAGATACGCAGTATTTT.

This clone was picked up one time. The chain uses TRBV2 and TRBJ2-7; TRBD2 aligns across 11 bases. J lost 4 bases, V lost 4 bases, and 6 bases had no gene match. Germline assignment: CDR1 SNHLY and CDR2 FYNNEI. The CDR3 totals 15 residues. The CDR3 here is CASSVVASGGYEQYF. DNA for the CDR3: TGTGCCAGCAGTGTGGTGGCTAGCGGGGGGTACGAGCAGTACTTC.

The CDR3 loop is CASSPDRVDGELFF. CDR3 bases: TGTGCCAGTAGCCCGGACAGGGTGGACGGGGAGCTGTTTTTT. The chain recombines TRBV19 with TRBJ2-2; 8 bases map to TRBD1. CDR3 length equals 14 residues. V was pared by 6 bases and J by 7 bases, with 7 bases of the junction left unmatched. Germline V CDR1 and CDR2: LNHDA, SQIVND (reference sequence).

V usage is TRBV3-1 (or the pseudogene TRBV3-2) and J usage is TRBJ2-3; possibly TRBD1 for D (5 bases). Trimming took off 2 bases at V and 1 base at J, with 10 bases between the two ends. The CDR3 has 15 amino acids. Germline V gene sequence: CDR1 LGHDT, CDR2 YNNKEL (reference sequence). The CDR3 reads CASSQRAGRTDTQYF. In DNA, the CDR3 is TGTGCCAGCAGCCAAAGGGCAGGGCGCACAGATACGCAGTATTTT.

In this sample, this clone turned up a few times. The V and J genes are TRBV28 and TRBJ1-4; perhaps TRBD1 as D (6 bases). V was cut by 3 bases and J by 8 bases, with 10 bases left in between. This CDR3 comprises 13 residues. CDR1 MDHEN and CDR2 SYDVKM come from the germline V gene. CDR3 protein: CASSFRTAEKLFF. The DNA of the CDR3 is TGTGCCAGCAGTTTCCGGACAGCCGAAAAACTGTTTTTT.

This chain connects TRBV6-2 or TRBV6-3 to TRBJ1-2, with 8 bases fitting TRBD1. Losses at the gene ends were 4 bases for V and 8 bases for J; bases not matched to a gene: 6. CDR1 is MNHEY and CDR2 is SVGEGT in the germline V gene. CDR3 length: 13 amino acids. CDR3: CASSSGQGGGYTF. As DNA, the CDR3 is TGTGCCAGCAGTTCAGGACAGGGCGGAGGCTACACCTTC.

This clone has a handful of counts. This chain joins TRBV6-5 and TRBJ2-5, with TRBD2 matching 8 bases. V dropped 11 bases and J dropped 4; count of bases not matched to a gene: 12. The V gene's germline CDR1 is MNHEY and CDR2 SVGAGI. The CDR3 is 14 residues long. In DNA form, the CDR3 reads TGTGCCGCCGGGGGGGCCGGCATAATAGAGACCCAGTACTTC. Its translation is CAAGGAGIIETQYF.

V and J are TRBV2 and TRBJ1-1; 7 nucleotides align to TRBD1. J lost 0 bases, V lost 8 bases, and 3 bases had no gene match. The V gene's germline CDR1 is SNHLY and CDR2 FYNNEI. The CDR3 length is 13 residues. The chain's CDR3 is CASRDRVNTEAFF. CDR3 bases: TGTGCCAGCCGGGACAGAGTGAACACTGAAGCTTTCTTT.

The chain recombines TRBV10-3 with TRBJ1-1; the match to TRBD1 covers 11 bases. The J segment lost 9 bases and the V segment lost 2 bases, leaving 2 bases of the junction unmatched. CDR1 and CDR2 (germline): ENHRY, SYGVKD. The length of the CDR3 is 13 residues. The CDR3 coding sequence is TGTGCCATCAGTGAGAGGGACAGGGGGAAAGCTTTCTTT. Translation gives CAISERDRGKAFF.

V usage is TRBV27 and J usage is TRBJ2-1, with D perhaps matching TRBD2 (8 bases). The V gene's germline CDR1 is MNHEY and CDR2 SMNVEV (reference sequence). Trimming cost V 6 bases and J 2 bases, with 17 bases left between them. The length of the CDR3 is 16 residues. The CDR3, as DNA: TGTGCCAGCAGCCCAAGGGGGCGGGGGGCCTACAATGAGCAGTTCTTC. This codes for CASSPRGRGAYNEQFF.

The chain has TRBV5-1 and TRBJ2-3, with 8 nucleotides matching TRBD2. This CDR3 comprises 15 residues. Germline V gives CDR1 SGHRS, CDR2 YFSETQ. Unmatched junction bases numbered 4, after V lost 1 base and J lost 3 bases. The CDR3: CASSLIAGSTDTQYF. CDR3 nucleotide sequence: TGCGCCAGCAGCTTGATAGCGGGGTCAACAGATACGCAGTATTTT.

This chain joins TRBV11-2 and TRBJ2-7, with unresolved D. Germline V gene lookup returns CDR1 SGHAT and CDR2 FQNNGV. V was shortened by 0 bases and J by 4 bases, with 4 bases between the two germline ends. There are 12 residues in the CDR3. This CDR3 is CASSLDAYEQYF. The CDR3, as DNA: TGTGCCAGCAGCTTAGATGCGTACGAGCAGTACTTC.

This clone appeared a few times. The rearrangement joins TRBV3-1 (or the pseudogene TRBV3-2) to TRBJ1-2; tentative D call: TRBD1 (6 bases). Germline V lookup: CDR1 LGHDT, CDR2 YNNKEL (reference sequence). With 5 bases removed from V and 8 bases from J, the gap between germline ends came to 15 bases. CDR3 size: 13 residues. The CDR3 nucleotides read TGTGCCAGCAGCTCTACAGGGTTTAAGGGCTACACCTTC. This sequence encodes CASSSTGFKGYTF.

This clone was detected once. The CDR3 region has the DNA TGCGCCAGCAGCATTCAGGGGCGAGACGAGACCCAGTACTTC. Translation gives CASSIQGRDETQYF. This chain uses TRBV5-1 with TRBJ2-5; D perhaps matches TRBD1 (6 bases). V lost 4 bases to trimming and J lost 5 bases, with 15 bases between them. Looked up from germline, CDR1 is SGHRS and CDR2 is YFSETQ. CDR3 length: 14 residues.

The CDR3 reads CSVAPSSYEQYF. The CDR3 bases are TGCAGCGTTGCTCCCAGTTCCTACGAGCAGTACTTC. This chain uses TRBV29-1 with TRBJ2-7; D unclear. Per germline, CDR1 SQVTM and CDR2 ANQGSEA. With 4 bases removed from V and 1 base from J, the gap between germline ends came to 8 bases. CDR3 length: 12 amino acids.

The rearrangement joins TRBV21-1 to TRBJ1-5. TRBV21-1 is labeled a pseudogene. This CDR3 region has 16 residues. The CDR3 bases are TGTGCCAGCAGCAAAGGGGGGAGGGACTGGGGACAGCCCCAGCATTTT. Residues: CASSKGGRDWGQPQHF.

The V call is TRBV5-4, the J call TRBJ1-1; 7 nucleotides line up with TRBD1. Per the germline V gene, CDR1 is SGHNT and CDR2 is YYREEE (reference sequence). V trimming: 8 bases; J trimming: 4 bases; junction bases outside the gene matches: 2. The CDR3 length is 11 residues. In DNA, the CDR3 is TGTGCCAGTAGACAGGGCACTGAAGCTTTCTTT. This codes for CASRQGTEAFF.

CDR3: CASSRTGRGSPLHF. The CDR3 DNA reads TGTGCCAGCAGCCGGACAGGTAGGGGTTCACCCCTCCACTTT. The chain carries TRBV3-1 (or the pseudogene TRBV3-2) and TRBJ1-6; the match to TRBD1 covers 7 bases. The J segment lost 9 bases and the V segment lost 4 bases, leaving 6 bases of the junction unmatched. This CDR3 is 14 amino acids long. Germline CDR1 and CDR2: LGHDT and YNNKEL (reference sequence).